The present T cell receptor beta chain was sequenced within a study of long-term antiretroviral therapy in people with HIV. Researchers report immunoSEQ v3.0 was run at survey level. Profiling relied on immunoSEQ multiplex PCR, and the TCRdb table lists in-frame clones only, not all of them. In the table there are 20,000 to 25,000 clones, around 81% of which are singletons. Trimming shortened V by 1 base and J by 0 bases, and 4 bases separated the two germline ends. Germline lookup yields CDR1 SGHDT and CDR2 YYEEEE. The CDR3 is 13 residues long. The source of this sequence is a man aged 40-49 years with HIV. The input for sequencing was unsorted PBMCs, taken 0.1 years before starting antiretroviral therapy. V is TRBV5-6 and J is TRBJ1-1; D is unclear. The CDR3 coding sequence is TGTGCCAGCAGCTTGCGCGTGAACACTGAAGCTTTCTTT. The encoded protein is CASSLRVNTEAFF.